This passage covers 22 T cell receptor beta chains from one sample sequenced in a study of control samples from healthy donors and cancer patients. TCRdb's copy holds only in-frame clones and misses some; the assay was immunoSEQ multiplex PCR. The data hold over 120,000 clones, with more than 90% observed a single time. Sequencing was carried out using blood. Source of these receptors: a man aged 30 to 45 in good health.

The chain recombines TRBV12-5 with TRBJ1-5; D is undetermined. CDR3 length: 13 residues. The germline gives CDR1 LGHNT, CDR2 FRNRAP. V lost 6 bases, J lost 0 bases, and 6 bases lay in between. The CDR3 DNA follows: TGTGCTAGTGGCCAAAATAGCAATCAGCCCCAGCATTTT. It specifies CASGQNSNQPQHF.

The chain has TRBV6-5 and TRBJ1-2; D is possibly TRBD1 (6 bases). CDR3 length equals 15 residues. V lost 6 bases to trimming and J lost 2 bases, with 16 bases between them. Per germline, CDR1 MNHEY and CDR2 SVGAGI. The CDR3 region has the DNA TGTGCCAGCAGATGGACAGTAGAACAAAACTATGGCTACACCTTC. Translation: CASRWTVEQNYGYTF.

J is TRBJ1-2 and V is TRBV21-1. TRBV21-1 is marked as a pseudogene. The CDR3 totals 13 residues. DNA for the CDR3: TGTGCCAGCAGCAAAGGTCCGGACTATGGCTACACCTTC. Encoded protein: CASSKGPDYGYTF.

The chain links TRBV11-3 to TRBJ2-2, with a weak D call TRBD2 (5 bases). Germline V gene data show CDR1 as SGHNT and CDR2 as YENEEA. This CDR3 is built from 15 residues. V was cut by 5 bases and J by 5 bases, with 15 bases left in between. The CDR3 loop is CASSPARAATGELFF. The CDR3 nucleotides read TGTGCCAGCAGCCCGGCGAGGGCCGCTACCGGGGAGCTGTTTTTT.

This clone was counted once. The chain links TRBV30 to TRBJ2-1; D is possibly TRBD2 (6 bases). Trimming left V 4 bases short and J 4 bases short, with 11 bases between. Germline CDR1 and CDR2: GTSNPN and SVGIG (reference sequence). This CDR3 spans 13 amino acids. The CDR3 reads CAWMRDSYNEQFF. DNA of the CDR3: TGTGCCTGGATGCGGGACTCTTACAATGAGCAGTTCTTC. Full variable domain (rest looked up from reference TRBV30 and TRBJ2-1): SQTIHQWPATLVQPVGSPLSLECTVEGTSNPNLYWYRQAAGRGLQLLFYSVGIGQISSEVPQNLSASRPQDRQFILSSKKLLLSDSGFYLCAWMRDSYNEQFFGPGTRLTVL.

V gene TRBV7-9 combines with J gene TRBJ1-4; D ambiguous. Germline assignment: CDR1 SEHNR and CDR2 FQNEAQ (reference sequence). This CDR3 is built from 18 residues. V lost 0 bases and J 0 bases, leaving 14 bases between the germline ends. This chain's CDR3 is CASSLAPRTRSTNEKLFF. The CDR3 DNA reads TGTGCCAGCAGCTTAGCTCCGAGGACTCGTTCAACTAATGAAAAACTGTTTTTT.

The rearrangement links TRBV5-1 to TRBJ1-6; D is unclear. Between the trimmed V and J ends, which lost 0 bases and 6 bases, there was a span of 10 bases. The CDR3 totals 15 residues. Per the germline V gene, CDR1 is SGHRS and CDR2 is YFSETQ. The CDR3 DNA is TGCGCCAGCAGCTTGGAGTGGGTAGGTAATTCACCCCTCCACTTT. This gives the protein CASSLEWVGNSPLHF. The entire variable domain, with the rest obtained from reference TRBV5-1 and TRBJ1-6, is as follows: KAGVTQTPRYLIKTRGQQVTLSCSPISGHRSVSWYQQTPGQGLQFLFEYFSETQRNKGNFPGRFSGRQFSNSRSEMNVSTLELGDSALYLCASSLEWVGNSPLHFGNGTRLTVT.

The CDR3 is CASSQVSDLNTEAFF. In nucleotides, the CDR3 is TGTGCCAGCAGCCAAGTGAGCGATCTGAACACTGAAGCTTTCTTT. This chain links TRBV4-2 with TRBJ1-1; D gene unclear. In germline, CDR1 is LGHNA, CDR2 YNFKEQ. V dropped 1 base and J dropped 0 bases, with 9 bases sitting between them. The length of the CDR3 is 15 residues.

This rearrangement joins TRBV10-3 to TRBJ2-2, with TRBD2 matching 7 bases. The CDR3 spans 14 residues. Germline CDR1 reads ENHRY; CDR2 reads SYGVKD. The V gene end was trimmed by 10 bases and the J gene end by 2 bases; junction bases not matched to a gene: 7. The chain's CDR3 is CATRPGGNTGELFF. As DNA, the CDR3 is TGTGCCACCCGTCCGGGGGGAAACACCGGGGAGCTGTTTTTT.

This clone was detected only once. J is TRBJ1-3 and V is TRBV28; no clear D. The V gene's germline CDR1 is MDHEN and CDR2 SYDVKM. Trimming pared 5 bases from V and 2 bases from J, leaving 10 bases between. The CDR3 runs to 14 residues. The CDR3 coding sequence is TGTGCCAGCAGTCCACAGTTGCCTGGAAACACCATATATTTT. Amino acids: CASSPQLPGNTIYF. Full variable domain (outside the CDR3, taken from reference TRBV28 and TRBJ1-3): DVKVTQSSRYLVKRTGEKVFLECVQDMDHENMFWYRQDPGLGLRLIYFSYDVKMKEKGDIPEGYSVSREKKERFSLILESASTNQTSMYLCASSPQLPGNTIYFGEGSWLTVV.

V and J are TRBV2 and TRBJ2-2; possible D gene TRBD2, 6 bases. The germline V gene has CDR1 SNHLY and CDR2 FYNNEI. With 8 bases removed from V and 7 bases from J, the gap between germline ends came to 17 bases. The CDR3 has 14 residues. The CDR3 DNA sequence: TGTGCCAGCCTCAGCCGTGGGGGGAACGGGGAGCTGTTTTTT. Amino acid sequence: CASLSRGGNGELFF.

This clone has more than one count but fewer than ten. The V call is TRBV30, the J call TRBJ1-6; D is perhaps TRBD1 (6 bases). Trimming shortened V by 6 bases and J by 1 base, and 16 bases separated the two germline ends. The CDR3 is 16 amino acids. CDR1 is GTSNPN, CDR2 SVGIG, per germline (reference sequence). CDR3 residues: CACTLQGGSYNSPLHF. In DNA, the CDR3 is TGTGCCTGCACTCTACAGGGTGGTTCCTATAATTCACCCCTCCACTTT.

This chain links TRBV10-3 with TRBJ2-5, with no clear D. This CDR3 is 12 amino acids long. V lost 2 bases to trimming and J lost 3 bases, with 4 bases between them. The V gene's germline CDR1 is ENHRY and CDR2 SYGVKD. The CDR3 DNA sequence: TGTGCCATCAGTGAGGGTGAAGAGACCCAGTACTTC. Amino acids: CAISEGEETQYF.

The chain joins TRBV6-1 to TRBJ1-1; no clear D. The CDR3 sequence is 13 residues long. CDR1 MNHNS and CDR2 SASEGT come from the germline V gene. The ends were cut back, 3 bases at V and 6 bases at J, with 11 bases in the middle. CDR3 nucleotides: TGTGCCAGCAGTGAGGAAGGGTTTTCTGAAGCTTTCTTT. Amino acid sequence: CASSEEGFSEAFF.

The V call is TRBV7-9, the J call TRBJ2-1; 7 positions agree with TRBD1. The CDR3 sequence is 15 residues long. V lost 3 bases and J lost 1; bases outside the gene matches: 3. Germline CDR1 is SEHNR and CDR2 is FQNEAQ (reference sequence). The CDR3 DNA sequence: TGTGCCAGCAGCTTGAGCAGGGGGTCCTACAATGAGCAGTTCTTC. The encoded protein is CASSLSRGSYNEQFF.

The chain joins TRBV27 to TRBJ2-7, with 7 bases fitting TRBD2. The V and J ends lost 2 bases and 3 bases, in that order; junction bases with no gene match: 4. The germline gives CDR1 MNHEY, CDR2 SMNVEV (reference sequence). The CDR3 spans 14 residues. CDR3 sequence: CASSLTGGSYEQYF. The CDR3 DNA is TGTGCCAGCAGTTTAACGGGGGGAAGCTACGAGCAGTACTTC.

The CDR3 sequence: CASSTGLLTGELFF. For the CDR3, the DNA is TGTGCCAGTAGTACGGGACTTCTCACCGGGGAGCTGTTTTTT. The gene calls are TRBV19 and TRBJ2-2, with D perhaps matching TRBD2 (6 bases). V was clipped by 4 bases and J by 4 bases, with 10 bases between them. This CDR3 is built from 14 residues. The germline gives CDR1 LNHDA, CDR2 SQIVND (reference sequence).

This chain joins TRBV6-5 and TRBJ1-6; D gene uncertain. CDR3 length: 14 residues. Germline-derived CDR1 and CDR2 are MNHEY and SVGAGI. Trimming cost V 6 bases and J 5 bases, with 11 bases left between them. CDR3 region: CASRGDAHNSPLHF. DNA of the CDR3: TGTGCCAGCAGGGGAGACGCCCATAATTCACCCCTCCACTTT.

The chain uses TRBV29-1 and TRBJ2-2; D ambiguous. CDR3 length equals 13 residues. Germline V gene sequence: CDR1 SQVTM, CDR2 ANQGSEA. The V end lost 3 bases, the J end lost 0 bases, and 5 bases lay between the germline ends. CDR3 bases: TGCAGCGTTGAGTGGGCGAACACCGGGGAGCTGTTTTTT. Translated: CSVEWANTGELFF.

The J gene is TRBJ2-1, the V gene TRBV19; 7 nucleotides agree with TRBD1. This CDR3 region has 15 residues. V dropped 6 bases and J dropped 5; count of bases not matched to a gene: 10. Germline V gene data show CDR1 as LNHDA and CDR2 as SQIVND (reference sequence). The CDR3 nucleotides read TGTGCCAGTAGCTCCAGGGGGTCTTGGGACAATGAGCAGTTCTTC. Residues: CASSSRGSWDNEQFF.

The rearrangement links TRBV3-1 (or the pseudogene TRBV3-2) to TRBJ1-1; no clear D. The germline V gene encodes CDR1 LGHDT and CDR2 YNNKEL (reference sequence). This CDR3 spans 12 amino acids. V lost 4 bases and J 4 bases, leaving 7 bases between the germline ends. CDR3 loop: CASSLEFTEAFF. The CDR3 bases are TGTGCCAGCAGCCTTGAATTCACTGAAGCTTTCTTT.

CDR3 in DNA: TGTGCCAGCAGCGTATGGTCTGGAGCGGAGACCCAGTACTTC. This gives the protein CASSVWSGAETQYF. The chain has TRBV9 and TRBJ2-5; no definite D call. Germline assignment: CDR1 SGDLS and CDR2 YYNGEE. The V end lost 1 base, the J end lost 5 bases, and 12 bases lay between the germline ends. This CDR3 spans 14 amino acids.